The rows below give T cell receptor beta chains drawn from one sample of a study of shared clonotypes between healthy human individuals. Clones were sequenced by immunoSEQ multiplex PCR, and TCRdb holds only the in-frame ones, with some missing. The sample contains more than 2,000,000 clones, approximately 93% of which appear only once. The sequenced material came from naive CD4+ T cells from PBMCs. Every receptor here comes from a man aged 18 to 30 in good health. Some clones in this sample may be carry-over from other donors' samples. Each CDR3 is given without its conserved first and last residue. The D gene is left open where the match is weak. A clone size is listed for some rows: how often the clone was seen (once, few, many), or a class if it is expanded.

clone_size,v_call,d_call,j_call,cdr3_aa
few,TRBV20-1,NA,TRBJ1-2,SAVPDYGYT
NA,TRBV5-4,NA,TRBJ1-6,ASSLRQNNSPLH
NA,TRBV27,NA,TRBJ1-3,ASSLLGGNTIY
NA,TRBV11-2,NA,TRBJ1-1,ASSLVTGRTEAF
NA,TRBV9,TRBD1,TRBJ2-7,ASSSGTGNYEQY
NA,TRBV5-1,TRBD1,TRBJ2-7,ASSLAGTAPYEQY
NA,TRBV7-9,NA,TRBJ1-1,ASSRLRRKEDTEAF
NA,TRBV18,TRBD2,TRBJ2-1,ASSLNSGSTYNEQF
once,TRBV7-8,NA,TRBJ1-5,ASSLVVARDKSNQPQH
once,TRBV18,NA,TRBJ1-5,ASSRRDKVNQPQH
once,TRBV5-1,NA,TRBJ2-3,ASTPRVTGTDTQY
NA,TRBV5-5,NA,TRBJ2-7,ASSLGPGRAYEQY
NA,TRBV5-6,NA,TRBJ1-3,ASSLIRAGNTIY
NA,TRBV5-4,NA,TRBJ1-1,ASSFHGEAF
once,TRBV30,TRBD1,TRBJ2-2,ACTGGALGTGELF
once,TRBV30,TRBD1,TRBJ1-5,AWNPQTGFSNQPQH
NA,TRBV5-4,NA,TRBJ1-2,ASSLERVNYGYT
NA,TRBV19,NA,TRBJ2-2,ASSIDPNSGELF
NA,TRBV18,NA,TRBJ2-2,ASSPSGKTGELF
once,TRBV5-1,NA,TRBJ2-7,ASSFGAARQQY
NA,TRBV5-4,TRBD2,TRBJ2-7,ASSTLAGYGTGQY
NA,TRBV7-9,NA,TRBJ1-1,ASSLLVSGNTEAF
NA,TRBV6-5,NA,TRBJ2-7,ASSDSGLEQY
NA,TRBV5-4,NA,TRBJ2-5,ASSKPNPGRAQETQY
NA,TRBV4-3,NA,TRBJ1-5,ASSQSSRGNQPQH
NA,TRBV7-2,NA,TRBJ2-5,ASSSPPGATQY
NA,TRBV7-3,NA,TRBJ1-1,ASSPPGRNTEAF
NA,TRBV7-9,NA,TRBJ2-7,ASSLATANRYEQY
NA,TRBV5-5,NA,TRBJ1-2,ASSLPPGRTEGYT
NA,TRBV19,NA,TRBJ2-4,ASSRQDGDIQY
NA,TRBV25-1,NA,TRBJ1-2,ASSESYVGAGGFGYT
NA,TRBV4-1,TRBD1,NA,ASSPHGQGYEQY
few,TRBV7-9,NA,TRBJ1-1,ASSFDGNTEAF
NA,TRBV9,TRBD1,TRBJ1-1,ASRTGGTEAF
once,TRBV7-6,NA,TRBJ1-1,ASSLAADSRNTEAF
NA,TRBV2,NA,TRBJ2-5,ASRAGGVQETQY
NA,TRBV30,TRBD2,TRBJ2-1,AWSVFVRKSLAGGNEQF
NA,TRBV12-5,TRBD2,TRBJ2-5,ASGGASGAGLAGAEETQY
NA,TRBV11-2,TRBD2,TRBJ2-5,ASVVTSGYGETQY
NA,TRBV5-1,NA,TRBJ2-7,ASSLAGDSGGPREQY
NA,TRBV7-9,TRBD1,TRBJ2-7,ASSLAVRTGVGYEQY
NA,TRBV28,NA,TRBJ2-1,ASSSNDVYNEQF
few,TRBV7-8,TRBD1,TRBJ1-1,ASLKRTGTEAF
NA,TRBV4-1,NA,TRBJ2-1,ASSQHSFYVVGQF
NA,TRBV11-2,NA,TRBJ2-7,ASSFPAEQY
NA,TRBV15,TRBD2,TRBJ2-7,ATSRPGLGRYEQY
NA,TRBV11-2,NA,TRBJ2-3,ASSLVGGVDTQY
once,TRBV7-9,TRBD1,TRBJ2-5,ASSSDRAETQY
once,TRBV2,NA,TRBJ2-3,ASSIELDTQY
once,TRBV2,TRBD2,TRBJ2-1,ASRGGDGSYNEQF
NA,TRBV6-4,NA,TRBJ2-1,ASSVKGTGSHEQF
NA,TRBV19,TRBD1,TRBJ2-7,ASSRQGAYEQY
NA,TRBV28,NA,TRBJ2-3,ASSPIRWYTDTQY
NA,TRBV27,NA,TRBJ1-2,ASSPSPTRKPYGYT
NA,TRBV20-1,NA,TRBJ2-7,SARGAYEQY
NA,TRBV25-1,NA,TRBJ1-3,ASSRGGADSGNTIY
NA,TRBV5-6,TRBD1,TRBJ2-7,ASGQGPYEQY
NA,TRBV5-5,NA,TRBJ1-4,ASSPGWTNEKLF
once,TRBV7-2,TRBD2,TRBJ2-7,ASSPMGAGGLYEQY